The 24 T cell receptor beta chains listed next were all sequenced from one sample in a study of blood T cell repertoires in COVID-19. The data were produced by immunoSEQ multiplex PCR, yet TCRdb's version contains in-frame clones alone and is incomplete. This table has about 210,000 clones, about 91% appearing once. Material: peripheral blood. Every receptor here comes from a man under 40 with acute or convalescent COVID-19.

V usage is TRBV11-3 and J usage is TRBJ2-5; D is possibly TRBD2 (6 bases). This CDR3 spans 12 amino acids. Germline assignment: CDR1 SGHNT and CDR2 YENEEA. Deletions cut 5 bases from V and 5 bases from J, with 9 bases between. The CDR3 nucleotides read TGTGCCAGCAGCCACGGAGGGGAGACCCAGTACTTC. Protein: CASSHGGETQYF. Full variable domain (remainder filled in from reference TRBV11-3 and TRBJ2-5): EAGVVQSPRYKIIEKKQPVAFWCNPISGHNTLYWYLQNLGQGPELLIRYENEEAVDDSQLPKDRFSAERLKGVDSTLKIQPAELGDSAVYLCASSHGGETQYFGPGTRLLVL.

The chain combines TRBV7-9 with TRBJ2-5; 8 bases line up with TRBD1. The CDR3 covers 14 residues. Trimming took 5 bases from V and 1 from J; bases not matched to a gene: 3. Germline V lookup: CDR1 SEHNR, CDR2 FQNEAQ (reference sequence). Here the CDR3 reads CASSHGTGQETQYF. The CDR3 nucleotides are TGTGCCAGCAGCCACGGGACAGGCCAAGAGACCCAGTACTTC.

The chain recombines TRBV9 with TRBJ2-7, with D tentatively TRBD2 (5 bases). Germline V gene data show CDR1 as SGDLS and CDR2 as YYNGEE. V gave up 0 bases and J gave up 7 bases, with 17 bases separating them. The CDR3 extends over 15 amino acids. CDR3 bases: TGTGCCAGCAGCGTAGAATGGCGGGCCCCGGGGGAGCAGTACTTC. It translates to CASSVEWRAPGEQYF.

The J gene is TRBJ2-4, the V gene TRBV19; D ambiguous. There are 17 residues in the CDR3. The V gene's germline CDR1 is LNHDA and CDR2 SQIVND (reference sequence). The V and J ends lost 0 bases and 0 bases respectively, with 12 bases between them. The CDR3 is CASSIETASRAKNIQYF. CDR3 nucleotides: TGTGCCAGTAGTATAGAAACCGCCAGTCGAGCCAAAAACATTCAGTACTTC.

This clone was picked up one time. The rearrangement joins TRBV11-2 to TRBJ1-5; D is perhaps TRBD1 (6 bases). The germline CDR1 and CDR2 sequences are SGHAT and FQNNGV. The CDR3 consists of 14 residues. The V gene lost 6 bases and the J gene lost 6 bases, with 15 bases spanning the gap. The CDR3 DNA reads as TGTGCCAGCAGTAGATCGGGGGGCACTCAGCCCCAGCATTTT. This encodes CASSRSGGTQPQHF.

The chain joins TRBV28 to TRBJ1-2; the match to TRBD1 covers 12 bases. After removal of 2 bases from V and 5 bases from J, the junction contained 12 bases not matched to a gene. Germline V gene data show CDR1 as MDHEN and CDR2 as SYDVKM. This CDR3 comprises 18 residues. The CDR3 spells CASSLAAGTGGLYYGYTF. The CDR3 DNA is TGTGCCAGCAGTTTAGCAGCCGGGACAGGGGGCTTATATTATGGCTACACCTTC.

This clone was detected once. The rearrangement links TRBV4-1 to TRBJ2-7; the D gene is possibly TRBD2 (5 bases). The germline V gene has CDR1 MGHRA and CDR2 YSYEKL. This CDR3 contains 19 residues. The V end was cut by 3 bases, the J end by 1 base, with 25 bases between. The CDR3, as DNA: TGCGCCAGCAGCCAGAGCCCGGCTCGCCGAGGGAAAAGGTCCTACGAGCAGTACTTC. It is translated as CASSQSPARRGKRSYEQYF.

The chain links TRBV25-1 to TRBJ1-5; D is ambiguous. Germline CDR1 and CDR2: MGHDK and SYGVNS. Between the trimmed V and J ends, which lost 5 bases and 1 base, there was a span of 3 bases. The CDR3 has 12 residues. CDR3 nucleotides: TGTGCCAGCAGTTTAAGCAATCAGCCCCAGCATTTT. As protein: CASSLSNQPQHF. Looking up the rest from reference TRBV25-1 and TRBJ1-5 gives the full variable domain: EADIYQTPRYLVIGTGKKITLECSQTMGHDKMYWYQQDPGMELHLIHYSYGVNSTEKGDLSSESTVSRIRTEHFPLTLESARPSHTSQYLCASSLSNQPQHFGDGTRLSIL.

The chain links TRBV30 to TRBJ2-1; TRBD2 matches at 10 bases. After removal of 3 bases from V and 8 bases from J, the junction contained 7 bases not matched to a gene. Looked up from germline, CDR1 is GTSNPN and CDR2 is SVGIG (reference sequence). The length of the CDR3 is 14 residues. The CDR3 sequence is CAWRSGGALHEQFF. CDR3 DNA sequence: TGTGCCTGGAGGAGCGGGGGGGCTCTACATGAGCAGTTCTTC.

The chain recombines TRBV6-5 with TRBJ2-5, with 11 bases lining up with TRBD2. V lost 7 bases to trimming and J lost 2 bases; unmatched junction nucleotides: 3. The CDR3 is 14 residues long. Looked up from germline, CDR1 is MNHEY and CDR2 is SVGAGI. The CDR3 DNA reads as TGTGCCAGCACCCTAGCGGGAGGACAAGAGACCCAGTACTTC. Translated: CASTLAGGQETQYF.

This chain connects TRBV5-4 to TRBJ2-1; 11 positions match TRBD1. This CDR3 is built from 15 residues. The V and J ends lost 0 bases and 6 bases, in that order; junction bases with no gene match: 2. Germline V gene sequence: CDR1 SGHNT, CDR2 YYREEE (reference sequence). The CDR3, as DNA: TGTGCCAGCAGCTTGGGAGGGACAGGGGGCAATGAGCAGTTCTTC. Residues: CASSLGGTGGNEQFF.

The chain uses TRBV7-9 and TRBJ2-6, with TRBD2 matching over 8 bases. CDR3 length: 17 residues. V lost 6 bases to trimming and J lost 4 bases; unmatched junction nucleotides: 11. Germline V gives CDR1 SEHNR, CDR2 FQNEAQ (reference sequence). The CDR3 DNA is TGTGCCAGCAGTCTGGGGGCGGGAGGCCCGGGGGCCAACGTCCTGACTTTC. It translates to CASSLGAGGPGANVLTF.

The chain joins TRBV2 to TRBJ1-1, with unresolved D. The V and J ends lost 7 bases and 3 bases respectively, with 12 bases between them. This CDR3 region has 13 residues. Germline CDR1 reads SNHLY; CDR2 reads FYNNEI. The CDR3 loop reads CASIPGVDTEAFF. Here the CDR3 DNA reads TGTGCCAGCATTCCCGGGGTTGACACTGAAGCTTTCTTT.

CDR3 bases: TGTGCCAGCAGTCGCCGGGGTAGGGGGGAGACCCAGTACTTC. Amino acid sequence: CASSRRGRGETQYF. The chain has TRBV28 and TRBJ2-5; perhaps TRBD1 as D (6 bases). Between the trimmed V and J ends, which lost 5 bases and 5 bases, there was a span of 15 bases. CDR1 MDHEN and CDR2 SYDVKM come from the germline V gene. The CDR3 is made up of 14 amino acids.

As for this clone: Other nucleotide sequences in the sample specify the same CDR3. The rearrangement uses TRBV5-1 and TRBJ2-5; D might be TRBD2 (6 bases). Trimming took 0 bases from V and 1 from J, leaving 10 bases between them. The CDR3 runs 15 residues. From germline, CDR1 is SGHRS and CDR2 YFSETQ. The CDR3 sequence is CASSLVGGIQETQYF. CDR3 sequence (DNA): TGCGCCAGCAGCTTGGTCGGAGGGATCCAAGAGACCCAGTACTTC.

V is TRBV15 and J is TRBJ2-7; 13 nucleotides match TRBD2. The germline CDR1 and CDR2 sequences are LNHNV and YYDKDF (reference sequence). The CDR3 is 16 residues long. V gave up 1 base and J gave up 4 bases; unmatched junction bases: 4. CDR3: CATSRAMTSGRYEQYF. The CDR3 DNA reads TGTGCCACCAGCAGAGCTATGACTAGCGGGAGGTACGAGCAGTACTTC.

V usage is TRBV30 and J usage is TRBJ2-7; the D call may be TRBD1 or TRBD2 (7 bases each). In germline, CDR1 is GTSNPN, CDR2 SVGIG (reference sequence). CDR3 length: 11 residues. V was shortened by 5 bases and J by 6 bases, with 11 bases between the two germline ends. The CDR3 sequence is CAWDREGEQYF. CDR3 DNA sequence: TGTGCCTGGGACAGGGAGGGCGAGCAGTACTTC.

V gene TRBV3-1 (or the pseudogene TRBV3-2) combines with J gene TRBJ2-2, with 9 bases aligning to TRBD2. V was clipped by 4 bases and J by 4 bases; unmatched bases: 7. The V gene's germline CDR1 is LGHDT and CDR2 YNNKEL (reference sequence). The CDR3 has 16 amino acids. The CDR3 DNA sequence: TGTGCCAGCAGCCTCTTAGCGGGGGCCTTCACCGGGGAGCTGTTTTTT. Translation: CASSLLAGAFTGELFF.

The chain couples TRBV10-2 to TRBJ2-7, with D unclear. The CDR3 contains 15 residues. Germline V CDR1 and CDR2: WSHSY, SAAADI. V was clipped by 7 bases and J by 3 bases, with 19 bases between them. The CDR3: CASTSREMPYYEQYF. DNA of the CDR3: TGCGCCAGCACCTCTAGAGAAATGCCCTACTACGAGCAGTACTTC.

This rearrangement joins TRBV29-1 to TRBJ1-2; 10 nucleotides match TRBD1. V lost 7 bases to trimming and J lost 7 bases; unmatched junction nucleotides: 6. This CDR3 region has 12 residues. Germline-derived CDR1 and CDR2 are SQVTM and ANQGSEA. CDR3 in amino acids: CSGRQGASGYTF. The CDR3 bases are TGCAGCGGCAGACAGGGGGCGAGTGGCTACACCTTC.

The rearrangement links TRBV5-4 to TRBJ1-2; the match to TRBD1 covers 7 bases. Germline V lookup: CDR1 SGHNT, CDR2 YYREEE (reference sequence). Germline trimming cut 4 bases from V and 1 base from J; bases unmatched to any gene: 7. The CDR3 has 15 amino acids. This CDR3 is CASSPGGALNYGYTF. The CDR3 bases are TGTGCCAGCAGCCCAGGGGGTGCACTTAACTATGGCTACACCTTC.

The CDR3 nucleotides read TGTGCCAGCAGTCCCGACAGGGTCGGGGGAAACACCATATATTTT. Translated: CASSPDRVGGNTIYF. V is TRBV6-2 or TRBV6-3 and J is TRBJ1-3, with 7 bases aligning to TRBD1. This CDR3 region has 15 residues. Per the germline V gene, CDR1 is MNHEY and CDR2 is SVGEGT. The V segment lost 5 bases and the J segment 4 bases; nucleotides outside the gene matches: 8.

The gene calls are TRBV18 and TRBJ2-7; TRBD1 aligns across 8 bases. Per the germline V gene, CDR1 is KGHSH and CDR2 is LQKENI. Trimming took 3 bases from V and 5 from J; bases not matched to a gene: 3. The CDR3 length is 13 residues. The CDR3 sequence: CASSPRRGHEQYF. CDR3 bases: TGTGCCAGCTCACCGCGCAGGGGGCACGAGCAGTACTTC. Based on the CDR3 plus reference TRBV18 and TRBJ2-7, the full variable domain is NAGVMQNPRHLVRRRGQEARLRCSPMKGHSHVYWYRQLPEEGLKFMVYLQKENIIDESGMPKERFSAEFPKEGPSILRIQQVVRGDSAAYFCASSPRRGHEQYFGPGTRLTVT.

The chain uses TRBV7-8 and TRBJ1-6; 8 nucleotides align to TRBD1. The CDR3 covers 15 residues. The ends lost 5 bases at V and 5 bases at J; junction bases unmatched: 5. CDR1 is SGHVS, CDR2 FQNEAQ, per germline. The chain's CDR3 is CASSGRTGNNSPLHF. DNA for the CDR3: TGTGCCAGCAGCGGACGGACAGGGAATAATTCACCCCTCCACTTT. Supplemented by reference TRBV7-8 and TRBJ1-6, the full variable domain reads GAGVSQSPRYKVAKRGQDVALRCDPISGHVSLFWYQQALGQGPEFLTYFQNEAQLDKSGLPSDRFFAERPEGSVSTLKIQRTQQEDSAVYLCASSGRTGNNSPLHFGNGTRLTVT.